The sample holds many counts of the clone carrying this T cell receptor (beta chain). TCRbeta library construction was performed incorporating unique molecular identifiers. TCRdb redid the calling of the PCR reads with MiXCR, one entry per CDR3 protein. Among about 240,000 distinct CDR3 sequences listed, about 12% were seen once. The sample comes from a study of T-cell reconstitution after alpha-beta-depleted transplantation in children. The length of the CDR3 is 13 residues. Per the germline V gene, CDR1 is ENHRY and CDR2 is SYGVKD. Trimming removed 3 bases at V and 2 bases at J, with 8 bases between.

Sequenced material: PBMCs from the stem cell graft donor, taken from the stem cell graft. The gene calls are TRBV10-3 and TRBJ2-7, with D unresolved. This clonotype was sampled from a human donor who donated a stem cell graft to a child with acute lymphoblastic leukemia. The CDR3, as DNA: TGTGCCATCAGTGATACGAGAACCTACGAGCAGTACTTC. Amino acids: CAISDTRTYEQYF.